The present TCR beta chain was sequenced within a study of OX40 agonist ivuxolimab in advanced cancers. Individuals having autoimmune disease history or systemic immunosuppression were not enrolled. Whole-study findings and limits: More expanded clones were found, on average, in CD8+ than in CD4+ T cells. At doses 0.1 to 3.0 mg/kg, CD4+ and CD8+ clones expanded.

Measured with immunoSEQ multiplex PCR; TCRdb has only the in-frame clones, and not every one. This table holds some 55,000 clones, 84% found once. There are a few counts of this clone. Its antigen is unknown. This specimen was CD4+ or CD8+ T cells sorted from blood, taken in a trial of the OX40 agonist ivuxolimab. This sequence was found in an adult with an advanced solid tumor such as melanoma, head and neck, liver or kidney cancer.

CDR3 bases: TGTGCCAGCAGCGTAGTTTCAGGGACTGAAGCTTTCTTT. This gives the protein CASSVVSGTEAFF. This chain links TRBV9 with TRBJ1-1; D might be TRBD1 (5 bases). The germline gives CDR1 SGDLS, CDR2 YYNGEE. CDR3 size: 13 residues. Trimming shortened V by 0 bases and J by 5 bases, and 8 bases separated the two germline ends.